This is a list of T cell receptor beta chains from one sample in a study of shared clonotypes between healthy human individuals. Method: immunoSEQ multiplex PCR; TCRdb's copy keeps in-frame clones and lacks some. In the table there are 760,000 or so clones, approximately 96% of which are singletons. The source material was naive CD8+ T cells sorted from blood. The source is a man between 25 and 39 years old in good health. Each CDR3 is given with its conserved first and last residue. The D gene is left open where the match is weak. The size entry is marked missing in some rows and otherwise reads once, few, many or a size class.

d_gene: .; v_gene: TRBV15; j_gene: TRBJ2-1; abundance: .; CDR3nt: TGTGCCACCAGCAGAGATCGAGGCCCCCCTAGTTTTGAGCAGTTCTTC; CDR3aa: CATSRDRGPPSFEQFF
d_gene: TRBD1; v_gene: TRBV29-1; j_gene: TRBJ2-5; abundance: .; CDR3nt: TGCAGCGTTGAATGGGCGGGACAGGGAAGAGAGACCCAGTACTTC; CDR3aa: CSVEWAGQGRETQYF
d_gene: .; v_gene: TRBV27; j_gene: TRBJ1-1; abundance: .; CDR3nt: TGTGCCAGCAGTTTGGGGTACATGAACACTGAAGCTTTCTTT; CDR3aa: CASSLGYMNTEAFF
d_gene: .; v_gene: TRBV7-8; j_gene: TRBJ2-7; abundance: .; CDR3nt: TGTGCCAGCAGCTTAGCCCTAGGAGGGGGCAGGTACGAGCAGTACTTC; CDR3aa: CASSLALGGGRYEQYF
d_gene: .; v_gene: TRBV21-1; j_gene: TRBJ2-3; abundance: .; CDR3nt: TGTGCCAGCAGCACCGGACTAGCGGTAGCTAGCACAGATACGCAGTATTTT; CDR3aa: CASSTGLAVASTDTQYF
d_gene: TRBD1; v_gene: TRBV9; j_gene: TRBJ2-2; abundance: .; CDR3nt: TGTGCCAGCAGCGAGAATGACAGGGGGGACACCGGGGAGCTGTTTTTT; CDR3aa: CASSENDRGDTGELFF
d_gene: TRBD1; v_gene: TRBV2; j_gene: TRBJ2-1; abundance: .; CDR3nt: TGTGCCAGCAGAGGACAGGCTTGGGGCAATGAGCAGTTCTTC; CDR3aa: CASRGQAWGNEQFF
d_gene: .; v_gene: TRBV4-3; j_gene: TRBJ2-7; abundance: .; CDR3nt: TGCGCCAGCAGCCAAGGTGCCAACTCCTACGAGCAGTACTTC; CDR3aa: CASSQGANSYEQYF
d_gene: TRBD2; v_gene: TRBV7-9; j_gene: TRBJ2-1; abundance: .; CDR3nt: TGTGCCAGCATGCGGGGGAATGAGCAGTTCTTC; CDR3aa: CASMRGNEQFF
d_gene: .; v_gene: TRBV7-9; j_gene: TRBJ2-7; abundance: .; CDR3nt: TGTGCCAGCAGCTTAAGTGACAGAAACTACGAGCAGTACTTC; CDR3aa: CASSLSDRNYEQYF
d_gene: TRBD2; v_gene: TRBV7-9; j_gene: TRBJ2-1; abundance: once; CDR3nt: TGTGCCAGCAGCTCCGGACTAGCGGGAGCGGAATACAATGAGCAGTTCTTC; CDR3aa: CASSSGLAGAEYNEQFF
d_gene: .; v_gene: TRBV5-1; j_gene: TRBJ1-3; abundance: .; CDR3nt: TGCGCCAGCAGCCCGCTTGTCGCTGGAAACACCATATATTTT; CDR3aa: CASSPLVAGNTIYF
d_gene: TRBD1; v_gene: TRBV13; j_gene: TRBJ2-5; abundance: .; CDR3nt: TGTGCCAGCAGCCTCGAGGGACAGGGGCAAGAGACCCAGTACTTC; CDR3aa: CASSLEGQGQETQYF
d_gene: .; v_gene: TRBV5-1; j_gene: TRBJ2-7; abundance: .; CDR3nt: TGCGCCAGCAGCTTGGAGGTGGATTACGAGCAGTACTTC; CDR3aa: CASSLEVDYEQYF
d_gene: TRBD2; v_gene: TRBV7-6; j_gene: TRBJ2-1; abundance: .; CDR3nt: TGTGCCAGCAGCCTGTCCGGGACTAGCGTCAATGAGCAGTTCTTC; CDR3aa: CASSLSGTSVNEQFF
d_gene: TRBD1; v_gene: TRBV29-1; j_gene: TRBJ2-2; abundance: .; CDR3nt: TGCAGCGTTTACGCGCCCGGGACAGGGCCGTCCGGGGAGCTGTTTTTT; CDR3aa: CSVYAPGTGPSGELFF
d_gene: .; v_gene: TRBV9; j_gene: TRBJ2-5; abundance: .; CDR3nt: TGTGCCAGCGCGCAGGACTCAGTAGAGACCCAGTACTTC; CDR3aa: CASAQDSVETQYF
d_gene: .; v_gene: TRBV18; j_gene: TRBJ2-7; abundance: .; CDR3nt: TGTGCCAGCTCACCACCGGAATGGGGCAGGGAGCAGTACTTC; CDR3aa: CASSPPEWGREQYF
d_gene: .; v_gene: TRBV2; j_gene: TRBJ2-5; abundance: .; CDR3nt: TGTGCCAGTATCGTGGGGACCCAGTACTTC; CDR3aa: CASIVGTQYF
d_gene: TRBD1; v_gene: TRBV7-9; j_gene: TRBJ2-7; abundance: .; CDR3nt: TGTGCCAGCAGTCGAGAACGGGACAGGGCATACGAGCAGTACTTC; CDR3aa: CASSRERDRAYEQYF
d_gene: .; v_gene: TRBV6-5; j_gene: TRBJ2-2; abundance: .; CDR3nt: TGTGCCAGCTCCTACGGGGAAAACACCGGGGAGCTGTTTTTT; CDR3aa: CASSYGENTGELFF
d_gene: .; v_gene: TRBV19; j_gene: TRBJ1-2; abundance: .; CDR3nt: TGTGCCAGTAGTTACCTCAATGGACGAGGCGGCTACACCTTC; CDR3aa: CASSYLNGRGGYTF
d_gene: .; v_gene: TRBV27; j_gene: TRBJ1-5; abundance: .; CDR3nt: TGTGCCAGCAGATCAGGGGTCTCAAGCAATCAGCCCCAGCATTTT; CDR3aa: CASRSGVSSNQPQHF
d_gene: .; v_gene: TRBV7-9; j_gene: TRBJ1-2; abundance: .; CDR3nt: TGTGCCAGTGGCAGAGCGTATGGCTACACCTTC; CDR3aa: CASGRAYGYTF
d_gene: .; v_gene: TRBV10-3; j_gene: TRBJ2-5; abundance: .; CDR3nt: TGTGCCATCAGTGAGTCGACAGAGACCCAGTACTTC; CDR3aa: CAISESTETQYF
d_gene: .; v_gene: TRBV11-3; j_gene: TRBJ1-1; abundance: .; CDR3nt: TGTGCCAGCAGCCATACCTACAGAACCGAAGCTTTCTTT; CDR3aa: CASSHTYRTEAFF
d_gene: .; v_gene: TRBV27; j_gene: TRBJ2-5; abundance: .; CDR3nt: TGTGCCAGCAGTTTACGGAGCTTTCGGGAGACCCAGTACTTC; CDR3aa: CASSLRSFRETQYF
d_gene: .; v_gene: TRBV27; j_gene: TRBJ2-1; abundance: .; CDR3nt: TGTGCCAGCAGTTTGGATCCCAGGTGGAATGAGCAGTTCTTC; CDR3aa: CASSLDPRWNEQFF
d_gene: TRBD1; v_gene: TRBV29-1; j_gene: TRBJ1-1; abundance: .; CDR3nt: TGCAGCGTTGAAGGGACAGGGGCTGAAGCTTTCTTT; CDR3aa: CSVEGTGAEAFF
d_gene: .; v_gene: TRBV7-9; j_gene: TRBJ2-5; abundance: .; CDR3nt: TGTGCCAGCAGCCGATGGGACACTCTTCCACAACAAGAGACCCAGTACTTC; CDR3aa: CASSRWDTLPQQETQYF
d_gene: .; v_gene: TRBV5-4; j_gene: TRBJ2-1; abundance: .; CDR3nt: TGTGCCAGCAGCTACTCCTACAATGAGCAGTTCTTC; CDR3aa: CASSYSYNEQFF
d_gene: .; v_gene: TRBV12-1; j_gene: TRBJ2-7; abundance: .; CDR3nt: TGTGCCAGCAGCTCGACCCCCTACGAGCAGTACTTC; CDR3aa: CASSSTPYEQYF
d_gene: .; v_gene: TRBV6-1; j_gene: TRBJ1-5; abundance: .; CDR3nt: TGTGCCAGCAGTGGCGGCAATCAGCCCCAGCATTTT; CDR3aa: CASSGGNQPQHF
d_gene: .; v_gene: TRBV6-5; j_gene: TRBJ2-7; abundance: .; CDR3nt: TGTGCCAGCAGCCCCGGCCCGGGAGAATACGAGCAGTACTTC; CDR3aa: CASSPGPGEYEQYF
d_gene: .; v_gene: TRBV27; j_gene: TRBJ2-2; abundance: .; CDR3nt: TGTGCCAGCAGTTTGTTCAGGGCGACCGGGGAGCTGTTTTTT; CDR3aa: CASSLFRATGELFF
d_gene: .; v_gene: TRBV11-2; j_gene: TRBJ1-1; abundance: .; CDR3nt: TGTGCCAGCAGCTTAATAGACACTGAAGCTTTCTTT; CDR3aa: CASSLIDTEAFF
d_gene: .; v_gene: TRBV29-1; j_gene: TRBJ2-5; abundance: .; CDR3nt: TGCAGCGTTGAAGTAGCAGGGTACGGGGAGACCCAGTACTTC; CDR3aa: CSVEVAGYGETQYF
d_gene: .; v_gene: TRBV6-5; j_gene: TRBJ2-7; abundance: once; CDR3nt: TGTGCCAGCAGTTACTCGGCGGGGACCCACGAGCAGTACTTC; CDR3aa: CASSYSAGTHEQYF
d_gene: TRBD2; v_gene: TRBV29-1; j_gene: TRBJ2-1; abundance: .; CDR3nt: TGCAGCGTTGAAGGACTAGCGGGAGAGGCTAATGAGCAGTTCTTC; CDR3aa: CSVEGLAGEANEQFF
d_gene: .; v_gene: TRBV5-1; j_gene: TRBJ1-1; abundance: .; CDR3nt: TGCGCCAGCAGCTTCGTTCTCGAGGGGAACACTGAAGCTTTCTTT; CDR3aa: CASSFVLEGNTEAFF
d_gene: .; v_gene: TRBV7-2; j_gene: TRBJ2-7; abundance: .; CDR3nt: TGTGCCAGCAGCTTAGCGCAGGCCCTATTCTACGAGCAGTACTTC; CDR3aa: CASSLAQALFYEQYF
d_gene: .; v_gene: TRBV29-1; j_gene: TRBJ2-7; abundance: .; CDR3nt: TGCAGCGTTAGCGAATTCTACGAGCAGTACTTC; CDR3aa: CSVSEFYEQYF
d_gene: .; v_gene: TRBV6-6; j_gene: TRBJ2-5; abundance: .; CDR3nt: TGTGCCAGCAGTTACTCGGACAGTCAAGAGACCCAGTACTTC; CDR3aa: CASSYSDSQETQYF
d_gene: TRBD2; v_gene: TRBV7-6; j_gene: TRBJ2-7; abundance: .; CDR3nt: TGTGCCAGCAGCTTAGGGGAGGGCGACTTTCGCGAGCAGTACTTC; CDR3aa: CASSLGEGDFREQYF
d_gene: .; v_gene: TRBV28; j_gene: TRBJ2-6; abundance: .; CDR3nt: TGTGCCAGCAGTTTCGACCCCTCTGGGGCCAACGTCCTGACTTTC; CDR3aa: CASSFDPSGANVLTF
d_gene: .; v_gene: TRBV6-4; j_gene: TRBJ2-7; abundance: .; CDR3nt: TGTGCCAGCAGTGACGGGAGCTCGGATTCCTACGAGCAGTACTTC; CDR3aa: CASSDGSSDSYEQYF
d_gene: .; v_gene: TRBV5-8; j_gene: TRBJ2-6; abundance: .; CDR3nt: TGTGCCACCAAGGGACTCCCTCCCTCTGGGGCCAACGTCCTGACTTTC; CDR3aa: CATKGLPPSGANVLTF
d_gene: .; v_gene: TRBV6-1; j_gene: TRBJ2-5; abundance: .; CDR3nt: TGTGCCAGCCCTGATTGGGAGACCCAGTACTTC; CDR3aa: CASPDWETQYF
d_gene: .; v_gene: TRBV7-9; j_gene: TRBJ2-1; abundance: .; CDR3nt: TGTGCCAGCAGCTTATTTTTGGGTGACAACAATGAGCAGTTCTTC; CDR3aa: CASSLFLGDNNEQFF
d_gene: TRBD1; v_gene: TRBV19; j_gene: TRBJ2-7; abundance: .; CDR3nt: TGTGCCAGTAGCTGGGGACCGGGACAGGGTTACGAGCAGTACTTC; CDR3aa: CASSWGPGQGYEQYF
d_gene: .; v_gene: TRBV4-3; j_gene: TRBJ1-2; abundance: once; CDR3nt: TGCGCCAGCAGCCAAGGGATAGGCGCTCACTATGGCTACACCTTC; CDR3aa: CASSQGIGAHYGYTF